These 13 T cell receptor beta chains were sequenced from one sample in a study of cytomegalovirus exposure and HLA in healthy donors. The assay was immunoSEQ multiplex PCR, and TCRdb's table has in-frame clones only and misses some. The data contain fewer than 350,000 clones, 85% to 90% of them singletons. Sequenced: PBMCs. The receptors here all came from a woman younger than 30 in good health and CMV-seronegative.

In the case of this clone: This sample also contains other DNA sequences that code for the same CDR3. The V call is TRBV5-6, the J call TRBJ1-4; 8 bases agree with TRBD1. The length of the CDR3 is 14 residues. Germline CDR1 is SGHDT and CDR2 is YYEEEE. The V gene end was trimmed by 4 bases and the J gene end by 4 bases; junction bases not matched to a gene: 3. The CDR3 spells CASSPGQGNEKLFF. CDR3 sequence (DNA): TGTGCCAGCAGCCCCGGACAGGGTAATGAAAAACTGTTTTTT.

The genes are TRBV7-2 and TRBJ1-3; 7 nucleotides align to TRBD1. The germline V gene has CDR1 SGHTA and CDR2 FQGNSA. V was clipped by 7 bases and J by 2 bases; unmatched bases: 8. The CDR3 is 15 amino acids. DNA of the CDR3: TGTGCCAGCACCGTTGACAGGGCTCCTGGAAACACCATATATTTT. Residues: CASTVDRAPGNTIYF.

DNA of the CDR3: TGCGCCAGCAGCTTGGGTTCGGGGTACCAAGAGACCCAGTACTTC. It yields the protein CASSLGSGYQETQYF. V and J are TRBV5-1 and TRBJ2-5; possibly TRBD2 for D (5 bases). Trimming removed 0 bases at V and 0 bases at J, with 9 bases between. The CDR3 runs to 15 residues. Germline loops: CDR1 SGHRS, CDR2 YFSETQ.

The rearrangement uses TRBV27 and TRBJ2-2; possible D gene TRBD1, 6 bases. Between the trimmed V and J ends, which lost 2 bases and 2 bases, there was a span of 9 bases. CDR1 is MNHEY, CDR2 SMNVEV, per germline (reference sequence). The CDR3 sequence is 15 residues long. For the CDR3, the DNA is TGTGCCAGCAGTTTAATAGGGGGAAACACCGGGGAGCTGTTTTTT. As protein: CASSLIGGNTGELFF.

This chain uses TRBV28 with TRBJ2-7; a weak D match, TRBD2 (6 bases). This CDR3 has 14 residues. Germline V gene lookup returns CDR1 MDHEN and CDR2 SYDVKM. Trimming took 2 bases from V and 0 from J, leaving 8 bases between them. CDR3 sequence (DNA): TGTGCCAGCAGTTTAATAGCGGCCTCCTACGAGCAGTACTTC. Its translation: CASSLIAASYEQYF. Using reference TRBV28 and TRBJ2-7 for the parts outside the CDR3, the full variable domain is DVKVTQSSRYLVKRTGEKVFLECVQDMDHENMFWYRQDPGLGLRLIYFSYDVKMKEKGDIPEGYSVSREKKERFSLILESASTNQTSMYLCASSLIAASYEQYFGPGTRLTVT.

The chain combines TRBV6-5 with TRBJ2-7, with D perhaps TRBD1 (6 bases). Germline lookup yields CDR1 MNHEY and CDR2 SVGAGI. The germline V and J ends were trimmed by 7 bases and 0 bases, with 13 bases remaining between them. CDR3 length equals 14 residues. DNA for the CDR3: TGTGCCAGCAAAATACAGGGAAACTCCTACGAGCAGTACTTC. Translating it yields CASKIQGNSYEQYF.

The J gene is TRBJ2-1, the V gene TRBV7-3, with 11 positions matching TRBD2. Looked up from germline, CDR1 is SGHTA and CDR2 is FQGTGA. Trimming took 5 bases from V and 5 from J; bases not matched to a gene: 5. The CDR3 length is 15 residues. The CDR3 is CASSRGLADNNEQFF. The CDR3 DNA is TGTGCCAGCAGCCGGGGACTAGCGGATAACAATGAGCAGTTCTTC.

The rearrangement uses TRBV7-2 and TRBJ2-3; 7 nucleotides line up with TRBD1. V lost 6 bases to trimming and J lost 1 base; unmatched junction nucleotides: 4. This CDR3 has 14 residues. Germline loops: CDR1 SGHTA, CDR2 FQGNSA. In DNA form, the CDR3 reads TGTGCCAGCAGTTTTCAGGGGGGCACAGATACGCAGTATTTT. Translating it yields CASSFQGGTDTQYF.

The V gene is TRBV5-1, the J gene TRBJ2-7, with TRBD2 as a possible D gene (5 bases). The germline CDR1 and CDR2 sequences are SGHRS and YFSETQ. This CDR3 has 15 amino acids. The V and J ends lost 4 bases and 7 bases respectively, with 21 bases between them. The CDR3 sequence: CASSKDGRTSGEQYF. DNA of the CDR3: TGCGCCAGCAGCAAAGACGGTCGAACATCGGGAGAGCAGTACTTC. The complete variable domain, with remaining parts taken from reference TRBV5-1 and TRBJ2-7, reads KAGVTQTPRYLIKTRGQQVTLSCSPISGHRSVSWYQQTPGQGLQFLFEYFSETQRNKGNFPGRFSGRQFSNSRSEMNVSTLELGDSALYLCASSKDGRTSGEQYFGPGTRLTVT.

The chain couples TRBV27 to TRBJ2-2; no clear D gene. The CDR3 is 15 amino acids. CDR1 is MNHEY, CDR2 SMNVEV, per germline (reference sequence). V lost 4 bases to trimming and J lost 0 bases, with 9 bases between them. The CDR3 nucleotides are TGTGCCAGCAGTTCTAGAGTCGCGAACACCGGGGAGCTGTTTTTT. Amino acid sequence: CASSSRVANTGELFF.

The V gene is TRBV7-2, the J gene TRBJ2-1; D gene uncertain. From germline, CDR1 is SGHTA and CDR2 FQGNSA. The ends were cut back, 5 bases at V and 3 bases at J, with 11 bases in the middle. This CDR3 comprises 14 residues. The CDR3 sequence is CASSVSPSYNEQFF. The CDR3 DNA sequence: TGTGCCAGCAGCGTAAGCCCTAGCTACAATGAGCAGTTCTTC.

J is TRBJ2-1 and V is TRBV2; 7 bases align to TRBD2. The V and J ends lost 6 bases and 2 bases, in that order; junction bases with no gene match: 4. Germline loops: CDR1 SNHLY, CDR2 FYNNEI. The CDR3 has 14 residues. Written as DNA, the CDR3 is TGTGCCAGCAGCGTGGGAGGGGCCTACAATGAGCAGTTCTTC. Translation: CASSVGGAYNEQFF.

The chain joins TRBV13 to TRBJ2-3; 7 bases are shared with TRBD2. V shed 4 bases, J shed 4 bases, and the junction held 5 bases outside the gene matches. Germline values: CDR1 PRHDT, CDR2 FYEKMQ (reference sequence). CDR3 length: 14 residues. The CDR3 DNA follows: TGTGCCAGCAGCTCCCGGCTAGCGGCAGATACGCAGTATTTT. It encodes CASSSRLAADTQYF.